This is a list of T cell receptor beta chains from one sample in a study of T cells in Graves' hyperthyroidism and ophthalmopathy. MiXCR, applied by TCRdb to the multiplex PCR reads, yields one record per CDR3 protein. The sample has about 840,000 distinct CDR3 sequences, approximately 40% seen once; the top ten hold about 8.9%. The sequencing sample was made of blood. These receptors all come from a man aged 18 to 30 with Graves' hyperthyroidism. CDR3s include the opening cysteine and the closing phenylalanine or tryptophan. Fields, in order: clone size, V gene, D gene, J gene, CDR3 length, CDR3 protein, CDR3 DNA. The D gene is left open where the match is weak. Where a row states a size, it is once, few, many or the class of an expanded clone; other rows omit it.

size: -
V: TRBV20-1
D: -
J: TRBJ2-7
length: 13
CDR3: CSATTFLSYEQYF
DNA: TGCAGTGCCACCACATTCCTGTCCTACGAGCAGTACTTC

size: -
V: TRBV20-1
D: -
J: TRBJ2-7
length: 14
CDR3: CSARTQTATYEQYF
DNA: TGCAGTGCTAGAACGCAGACAGCCACCTACGAGCAGTACTTC

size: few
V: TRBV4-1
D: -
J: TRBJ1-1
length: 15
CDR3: CASSQDPWANTEAFF
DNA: TGCGCCAGCAGCCAAGATCCGTGGGCGAACACTGAAGCTTTCTTT

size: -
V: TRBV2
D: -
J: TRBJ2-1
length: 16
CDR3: CASIGLGTVINNEQFF
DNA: TGTGCCAGCATAGGTCTCGGGACGGTTATTAACAATGAGCAGTTCTTC

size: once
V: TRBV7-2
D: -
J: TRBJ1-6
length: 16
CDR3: CASSSSLAGSDSPLHF
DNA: TGTGCCAGCAGCTCGTCTCTGGCGGGGTCGGATTCACCCCTCCACTTT

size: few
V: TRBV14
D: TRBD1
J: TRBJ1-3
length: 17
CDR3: CASSQAIGGTGAITIYF
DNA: TGTGCCAGCAGCCAAGCAATCGGAGGGACAGGGGCTATAACCATATATTTT

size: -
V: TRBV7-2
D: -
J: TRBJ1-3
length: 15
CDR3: CASSYRAFTGNTIYF
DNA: TGTGCCAGCAGTTACAGGGCTTTTACTGGAAACACCATATATTTT

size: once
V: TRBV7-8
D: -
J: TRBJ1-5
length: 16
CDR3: CASSYSGGVFDQPQHF
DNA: TGTGCCAGCAGTTACTCTGGGGGGGTGTTCGATCAGCCCCAGCATTTT

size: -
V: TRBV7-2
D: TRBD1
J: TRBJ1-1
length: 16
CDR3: CASSGGTGAPFAEAFF
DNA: TGTGCCAGCAGCGGGGGGACAGGGGCCCCTTTCGCTGAAGCTTTCTTT

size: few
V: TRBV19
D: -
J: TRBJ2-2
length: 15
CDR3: CASSWAGSDTGELFF
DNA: TGTGCCAGTAGTTGGGCAGGGTCCGACACCGGGGAGCTGTTTTTT

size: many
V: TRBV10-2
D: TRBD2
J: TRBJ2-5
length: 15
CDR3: CASGEAGEAQETQYF
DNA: TGCGCCAGCGGAGAAGCGGGAGAAGCCCAAGAGACCCAGTACTTC

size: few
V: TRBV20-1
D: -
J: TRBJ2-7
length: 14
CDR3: CSARDLAGSYEQYF
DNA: TGCAGTGCTAGAGATCTTGCAGGATCCTACGAGCAGTACTTC

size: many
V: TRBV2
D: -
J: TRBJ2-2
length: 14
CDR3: CASSLSGNTGELFF
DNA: TGTGCCAGCTCCCTTAGCGGGAACACCGGGGAGCTGTTTTTT

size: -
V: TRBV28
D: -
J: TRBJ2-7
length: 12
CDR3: CASSIQVGEQYF
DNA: TGTGCCAGCAGTATCCAGGTTGGCGAGCAGTACTTC

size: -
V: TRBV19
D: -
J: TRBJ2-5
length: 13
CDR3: CASIGGLEETQYF
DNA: TGTGCCAGTATCGGCGGTTTAGAAGAGACCCAGTACTTC

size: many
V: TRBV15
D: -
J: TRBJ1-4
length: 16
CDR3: CATSRDLTVPSGGLFF
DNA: TGTGCCACCAGCAGAGACCTCACAGTGCCTAGTGGGGGACTGTTTTTT

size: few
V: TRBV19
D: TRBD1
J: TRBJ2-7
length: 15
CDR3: CASSYKTGQGYEQYF
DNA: TGTGCCAGTAGCTACAAGACGGGACAGGGTTACGAGCAGTACTTC

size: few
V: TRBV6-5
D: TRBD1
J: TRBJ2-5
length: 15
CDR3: CASREGQGDQETQYF
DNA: TGTGCCAGCAGGGAGGGACAGGGGGACCAAGAGACCCAGTACTTC

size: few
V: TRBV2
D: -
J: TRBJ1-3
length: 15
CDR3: CASRAGGGPGNTIYF
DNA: TGTGCCAGCAGGGCCGGCGGGGGGCCTGGAAACACCATATATTTT

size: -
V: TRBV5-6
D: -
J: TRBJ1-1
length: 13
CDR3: CASSLQRGTEAFF
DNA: TGTGCCAGCAGCCTGCAGAGAGGAACTGAAGCTTTCTTT

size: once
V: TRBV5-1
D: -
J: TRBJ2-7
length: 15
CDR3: CASSPDPAPTYEQYF
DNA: TGCGCCAGCAGCCCGGACCCAGCTCCGACCTACGAGCAGTACTTC

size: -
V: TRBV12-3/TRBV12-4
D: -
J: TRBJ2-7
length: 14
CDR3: CASSFIGGGTEQYF
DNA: TGTGCCAGCAGTTTCATCGGAGGGGGGACCGAGCAGTACTTC

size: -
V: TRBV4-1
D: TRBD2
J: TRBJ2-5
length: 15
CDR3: CASSQEDSGDGTQYF
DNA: TGCGCCAGCAGCCAAGAAGATAGCGGGGATGGGACCCAGTACTTC

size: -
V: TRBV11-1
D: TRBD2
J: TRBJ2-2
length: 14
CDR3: CASRPSGGTGELFF
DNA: TGTGCCAGCAGGCCCAGCGGGGGGACCGGGGAGCTGTTTTTT

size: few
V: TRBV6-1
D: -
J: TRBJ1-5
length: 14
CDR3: CASSRTGFGQPQHF
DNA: TGTGCCAGCAGTCGAACAGGGTTCGGTCAGCCCCAGCATTTT

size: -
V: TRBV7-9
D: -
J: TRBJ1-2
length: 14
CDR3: CASSQVGALYGYTF
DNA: TGCGCCAGCAGCCAAGTGGGAGCTCTCTATGGCTACACCTTC

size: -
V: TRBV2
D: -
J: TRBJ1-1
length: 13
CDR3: CASSEIVNTEAFF
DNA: TGTGCCAGCAGTGAAATAGTGAACACTGAAGCTTTCTTT

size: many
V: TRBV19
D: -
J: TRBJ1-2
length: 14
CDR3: CASSPGHSSDGYTF
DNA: TGTGCCAGTAGTCCGGGACACTCTTCGGATGGCTACACCTTC

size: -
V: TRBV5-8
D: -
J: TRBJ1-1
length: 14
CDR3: CASSFEGMGTEAFF
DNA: TGTGCCAGCAGCTTCGAGGGTATGGGCACTGAAGCTTTCTTT

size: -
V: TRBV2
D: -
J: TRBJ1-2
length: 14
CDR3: CASSEARHNYGYTF
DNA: TGTGCCAGCAGTGAAGCGCGGCATAACTATGGCTACACCTTC

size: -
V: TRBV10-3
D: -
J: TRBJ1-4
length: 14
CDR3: CAISGLAADEKLFF
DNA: TGTGCCATCAGTGGCTTGGCGGCGGATGAAAAACTGTTTTTT

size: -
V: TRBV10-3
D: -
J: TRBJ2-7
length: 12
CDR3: CAISVVTYEQYF
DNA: TGTGCCATCAGTGTGGTCACCTACGAGCAGTACTTC

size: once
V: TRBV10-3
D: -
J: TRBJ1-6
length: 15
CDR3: CAISESQGWDPPLHF
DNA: TGTGCCATCAGTGAGTCGCAGGGTTGGGATCCACCCCTCCACTTT

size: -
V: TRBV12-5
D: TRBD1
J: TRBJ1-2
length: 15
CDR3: CASGLGGDRRDGYTF
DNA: TGTGCTAGTGGTTTGGGCGGGGACAGGCGGGATGGCTACACCTTC

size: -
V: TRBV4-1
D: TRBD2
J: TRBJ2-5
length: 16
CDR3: CASSPRLAQGEETQYF
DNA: TGCGCCAGCAGCCCTCGACTAGCGCAGGGAGAAGAGACCCAGTACTTC

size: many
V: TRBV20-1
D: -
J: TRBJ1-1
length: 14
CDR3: CSALGGGGNTEAFF
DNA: TGCAGTGCTCTCGGTGGGGGGGGTAACACTGAAGCTTTCTTT

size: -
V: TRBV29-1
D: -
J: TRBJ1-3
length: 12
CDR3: CSSQDSGNTIYF
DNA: TGCAGCAGCCAAGACTCGGGAAACACCATATATTTT

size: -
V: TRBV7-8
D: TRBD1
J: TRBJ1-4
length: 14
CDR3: CASSPDRGPGKLFF
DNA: TGTGCCAGCAGCCCTGACAGGGGGCCGGGAAAACTGTTTTTT

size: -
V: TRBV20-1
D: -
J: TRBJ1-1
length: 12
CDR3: CSARAVNTEAFF
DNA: TGCAGTGCTAGAGCAGTAAACACTGAAGCTTTCTTT

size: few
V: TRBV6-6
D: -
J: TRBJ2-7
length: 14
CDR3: CASSYDAVGYEQYF
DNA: TGTGCCAGCAGTTACGACGCCGTGGGTTACGAGCAGTACTTC